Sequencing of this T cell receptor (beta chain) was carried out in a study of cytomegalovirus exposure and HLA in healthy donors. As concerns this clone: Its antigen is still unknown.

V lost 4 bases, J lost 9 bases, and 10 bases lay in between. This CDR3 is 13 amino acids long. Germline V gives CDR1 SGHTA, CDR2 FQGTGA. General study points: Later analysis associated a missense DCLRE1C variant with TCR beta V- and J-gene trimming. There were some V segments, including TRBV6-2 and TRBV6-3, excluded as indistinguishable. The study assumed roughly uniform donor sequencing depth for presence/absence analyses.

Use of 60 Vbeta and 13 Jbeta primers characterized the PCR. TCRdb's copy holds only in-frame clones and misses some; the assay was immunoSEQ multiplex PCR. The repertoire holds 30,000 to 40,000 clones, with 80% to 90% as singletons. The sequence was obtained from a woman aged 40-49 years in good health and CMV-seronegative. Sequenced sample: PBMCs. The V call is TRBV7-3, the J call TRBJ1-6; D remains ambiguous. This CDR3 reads CASSSEEGSPLHF. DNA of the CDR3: TGTGCCAGCAGCTCGGAGGAAGGTTCACCCCTCCACTTT.